Listed here are 18 T cell receptor beta chains from one sample, sequenced in a study of CD8 T cells in ankylosing spondylitis. Overall study findings and caveats: Ankylosing spondylitis blood appeared to carry a characteristic TCR beta motif of several highly homologous variants.

Via MiXCR, TCRdb re-called the 5' RACE reads, giving one row per CDR3 protein. The sample shows 700,000 to 1,000,000 distinct CDR3 sequences, about 12% of them seen only once. These TCRs are of unknown antigen specificity. The sequenced material came from blood, either unsorted or a sorted T cell fraction (not recorded which). These receptors all stem from a male donor with ankylosing spondylitis.

In its sample, this clonotype was seen a few times. The chain recombines TRBV6-2 or TRBV6-3 with TRBJ1-6, with 8 nucleotides matching TRBD1. The V gene's germline CDR1 is MNHEY and CDR2 SVGEGT. The CDR3 has 14 amino acids. J gave up 7 bases and V 6 bases, and 5 bases lay outside the gene matches. CDR3: CASRRTGGNSPLHF. DNA of the CDR3: TGTGCCAGCAGGAGAACAGGGGGAAATTCACCCCTCCACTTT.

Only a few counts were recorded for this clonotype. The chain couples TRBV5-1 to TRBJ2-7; either TRBD1 or TRBD2 may supply D (6 bases each). This CDR3 region has 14 residues. CDR1 is SGHRS, CDR2 YFSETQ, per germline. The V and J ends lost 5 bases and 2 bases respectively, with 14 bases between them. CDR3 nucleotide sequence: TGCGCCAGCAGTATAAAGGGGGGCACCTACGAGCAGTACTTC. It specifies CASSIKGGTYEQYF.

This clonotype was found many times. This sequence joins TRBV20-1 and TRBJ1-6, with D tentatively TRBD1 (5 bases). The CDR3 consists of 14 residues. Trimming removed 3 bases at V and 7 bases at J, with 13 bases between. Germline CDR1 is DFQATT and CDR2 is SNEGSKA (reference sequence). As DNA, the CDR3 is TGCAGTGCTAGTAGGGGAGTTTTGAATTCACCCCTCCACTTT. This codes for CSASRGVLNSPLHF.

This clonotype was detected only a few times. V gene TRBV20-1 combines with J gene TRBJ2-3; maybe TRBD2 (6 bases). The CDR3 covers 13 residues. The V gene's germline CDR1 is DFQATT and CDR2 SNEGSKA (reference sequence). Trimming took 6 bases from V and 2 from J, leaving 12 bases between them. The CDR3 loop reads CSATRDFTDTQYF. The DNA for the CDR3 is TGCAGTGCCACCCGGGACTTCACAGATACGCAGTATTTT.

The gene calls are TRBV20-1 and TRBJ2-2; 8 nucleotides line up with TRBD2. J was trimmed by 0 bases and V by 3 bases; bases with no gene match: 3. Germline CDR1 reads DFQATT; CDR2 reads SNEGSKA (reference sequence). The CDR3 consists of 15 residues. CDR3 region: CSASMGLANTGELFF. The DNA of the CDR3 is TGCAGTGCTAGTATGGGACTAGCGAACACCGGGGAGCTGTTTTTT.

This clonotype was detected a few times. The chain carries TRBV7-2 and TRBJ2-7; TRBD2 matches at 11 bases. CDR1 is SGHTA and CDR2 is FQGNSA in the germline V gene. J lost 7 bases, V lost 6 bases, and 11 bases had no gene match. This CDR3 spans 15 amino acids. The CDR3 reads CASRQSGTSGGEQYF. CDR3 DNA: TGTGCCAGCAGACAATCCGGGACTAGCGGCGGGGAGCAGTACTTC.

This sequence joins TRBV4-3 and TRBJ2-7, with 7 bases lining up with TRBD2. Germline-derived CDR1 and CDR2 are LGHNA and YSLEER. The CDR3 loop spans 15 amino acids. Trimming at V came to 4 bases and at J to 0 bases, leaving 6 bases not matched to a gene. This chain's CDR3 is CASSRTRDYSYEQYF. CDR3 bases: TGCGCCAGCAGCCGAACCCGGGACTACTCCTACGAGCAGTACTTC.

There are a few counts of this clonotype. The chain links TRBV7-9 to TRBJ1-2, with TRBD1 as a possible D gene (5 bases). Trimming removed 7 bases at V and 2 bases at J, with 17 bases between. CDR1 SEHNR and CDR2 FQNEAQ come from the germline V gene (reference sequence). This CDR3 is built from 15 residues. The DNA of the CDR3 is TGTGCCAGCACCCAACAGGCAGGGAGGAACTATGGCTACACCTTC. Residues: CASTQQAGRNYGYTF. Looking up the rest from reference TRBV7-9 and TRBJ1-2 gives the full variable domain: DTGVSQNPRHKITKRGQNVTFRCDPISEHNRLYWYRQTLGQGPEFLTYFQNEAQLEKSRLLSDRFSAERPKGSFSTLEIQRTEQGDSAMYLCASTQQAGRNYGYTFGSGTRLTVV.

The V gene is TRBV4-1, the J gene TRBJ2-7, with 7 nucleotides matching TRBD2. The CDR3 covers 16 residues. In germline, CDR1 is MGHRA, CDR2 YSYEKL. V was pared by 0 bases and J by 0 bases, with 5 bases of the junction left unmatched. The CDR3, as DNA: TGCGCCAGCAGCCAAGATCCGGGGGGAAGCTCCTACGAGCAGTACTTC. Translating gives CASSQDPGGSSYEQYF.

This clonotype was recorded a few times. This chain joins TRBV20-1 and TRBJ2-6, with 7 nucleotides matching TRBD2. Germline V CDR1 and CDR2: DFQATT, SNEGSKA (reference sequence). Losses at the gene ends were 2 bases for V and 3 bases for J; bases not matched to a gene: 4. This CDR3 is 15 amino acids long. The CDR3 coding sequence is TGCAGTGCTAGATCCCGGGAGGTTGGGGCCAACGTCCTGACTTTC. Protein sequence: CSARSREVGANVLTF.

The chain has TRBV29-1 and TRBJ2-1, with D uncertain. V shed 2 bases and J shed 0 bases, with 5 bases lying between them. Germline V gives CDR1 SQVTM, CDR2 ANQGSEA. CDR3 length: 13 amino acids. The CDR3 is CSVERASYNEQFF. CDR3 nucleotides: TGCAGCGTTGAACGAGCCTCCTACAATGAGCAGTTCTTC.

This clonotype was picked up many times. The chain recombines TRBV12-3 or TRBV12-4 with TRBJ2-1; tentative D call: TRBD1 (5 bases). V lost 6 bases and J 8 bases, leaving 11 bases between the germline ends. This CDR3 is 12 amino acids long. The CDR3 region is CASSPDSDEQFF. CDR3 in DNA: TGTGCCAGCAGCCCTGACAGCGATGAGCAGTTCTTC.

The sample holds many counts of this clonotype. The rearrangement joins TRBV29-1 to TRBJ2-3; 14 bases fit TRBD2. CDR1 is SQVTM, CDR2 ANQGSEA, per germline. Unmatched junction bases numbered 4, after V lost 7 bases and J lost 4 bases. The CDR3 loop spans 14 amino acids. CDR3 region: CSGGLAGGADTQYF. The CDR3 DNA reads as TGCAGCGGCGGACTAGCGGGAGGTGCAGATACGCAGTATTTT.

This clonotype was observed a handful of times. This chain links TRBV20-1 with TRBJ2-5; a weak D match, TRBD1 (6 bases). Per germline, CDR1 DFQATT and CDR2 SNEGSKA (reference sequence). The V gene lost 1 base and the J gene lost 6 bases, with 18 bases spanning the gap. This CDR3 region has 15 residues. The DNA of the CDR3 is TGCAGTGCTAGAGCTCCTGTGGCAGGGGTAAAGACCCAGTACTTC. Protein product: CSARAPVAGVKTQYF.

The chain has TRBV4-3 and TRBJ2-5, with D tentatively TRBD1 (5 bases). The V end was cut by 0 bases, the J end by 5 bases, with 13 bases between. Germline CDR1 and CDR2: LGHNA and YSLEER. This CDR3 comprises 15 residues. CDR3 sequence (DNA): TGCGCCAGCAGCCAAGATCCCCAGGGTGGGGAGACCCAGTACTTC. Its translation is CASSQDPQGGETQYF.

This clonotype has just a few counts. This rearrangement joins TRBV6-6 to TRBJ2-5; no definite D call. Trimming took off 6 bases at V and 5 bases at J, with 10 bases between the two ends. The germline V gene has CDR1 MNHNY and CDR2 SVGAGI (reference sequence). The CDR3 contains 12 residues. This chain's CDR3 is CASSLTPETQYF. The CDR3 DNA sequence: TGTGCCAGCAGCCTGACCCCGGAGACCCAGTACTTC.

This clonotype was counted only a few times. The chain has TRBV20-1 and TRBJ2-1, with 9 bases fitting TRBD2. The CDR3 spans 14 residues. Germline CDR1 DFQATT, CDR2 SNEGSKA (reference sequence). Germline trimming cut 2 bases from V and 9 bases from J; bases unmatched to any gene: 8. The CDR3 loop reads CSARFGTSLGEQFF. The CDR3 DNA follows: TGCAGTGCTAGATTCGGGACTAGCTTGGGTGAGCAGTTCTTC.

In regard to this clonotype: Given a much more abundant clone one base away, this may be a read error. The chain has TRBV7-9 and TRBJ1-2, with 8 bases that match TRBD1. With V trimmed by 4 bases and J by 3 bases, 1 base remained unmatched. Germline values: CDR1 SEHNR, CDR2 FQNEAQ (reference sequence). The CDR3 is 13 residues long. CDR3 residues: CASSWGQDYGYTF. The CDR3 DNA sequence: TGTGCCAGCAGCTGGGGACAGGACTATGGCTACACCTTC.